The text below deals with one TCR beta chain. No antigen is known for it. The sample comes from a study of cytomegalovirus exposure and HLA in healthy donors. Assay: immunoSEQ multiplex PCR; the TCRdb copy retains only in-frame clones and omits some. The sample holds 140,000 or so clones, 87% seen once. This CDR3 region has 13 residues. In germline, CDR1 is SQVTM, CDR2 ANQGSEA. Trimming at V came to 7 bases and at J to 5 bases, leaving 2 bases not matched to a gene. Study-wide results and caveats: One later analysis, an examination of the 90 to 150 validation repertoires, found that first-cohort TCR clusters tended to co-occur in them. Three CMV-associated chains proved CMV antigen-specific in vitro.

This chain joins TRBV29-1 and TRBJ2-3; 14 bases fit TRBD2. The sequence derives from a man between 18 and 35 years old in good health and CMV-seropositive. Source material: PBMCs. The CDR3 here is CSGGLAGGDTQYF. CDR3 in DNA: TGCAGCGGCGGACTAGCGGGAGGAGATACGCAGTATTTT.